What follows is one T cell receptor (beta chain) and its context. What it recognizes is unknown. The data were obtained in a study of post-analysis software for immune sequencing data. Study at large: Recorded disease courses covered relapsing-remitting, secondary progressive and progressive-relapsing multiple sclerosis. Some patients had no subtype annotation. General observations from the study: Patients had higher frequencies than controls of roughly 5 TRBV segments, including TRBV5-6, TRBV5-1 and TRBV20-1. Under the F measure, samples that were prepared in one batch clustered strongly together.

The V segment lost 1 base and the J segment 4 bases; nucleotides outside the gene matches: 19. CDR1 is SGHDN and CDR2 is FVKESK in the germline V gene. The CDR3 is 19 amino acids. Researchers reported that TCR beta cDNA libraries carried unique molecular identifiers. Researchers reported some 500,000 cDNA molecules coming from around 1 to 9.1 million T cells. One entry per CDR3 protein results from TCRdb running MiXCR on the PCR reads. The repertoire has hundreds of thousands of distinct CDR3 sequences, approximately 59% of them found once; the top ten carry about 11%. The sample comprised blood. This chain links TRBV14 with TRBJ2-7; 7 bases line up with TRBD1. The receptor was derived from a girl between 2 and 10 years old with multiple sclerosis. The CDR3 here is CASSQGPYYRGSLRYEQYF. For the CDR3, the DNA is TGTGCCAGCAGCCAAGGCCCTTATTACAGGGGAAGTCTGAGATACGAGCAGTACTTC. The full variable domain, with the rest looked up from reference TRBV14 and TRBJ2-7, is EAGVTQFPSHSVIEKGQTVTLRCDPISGHDNLYWYRRVMGKEIKFLLHFVKESKQDESGMPNNRFLAERTGGTYSTLKVQPAELEDSGVYFCASSQGPYYRGSLRYEQYFGPGTRLTVT.